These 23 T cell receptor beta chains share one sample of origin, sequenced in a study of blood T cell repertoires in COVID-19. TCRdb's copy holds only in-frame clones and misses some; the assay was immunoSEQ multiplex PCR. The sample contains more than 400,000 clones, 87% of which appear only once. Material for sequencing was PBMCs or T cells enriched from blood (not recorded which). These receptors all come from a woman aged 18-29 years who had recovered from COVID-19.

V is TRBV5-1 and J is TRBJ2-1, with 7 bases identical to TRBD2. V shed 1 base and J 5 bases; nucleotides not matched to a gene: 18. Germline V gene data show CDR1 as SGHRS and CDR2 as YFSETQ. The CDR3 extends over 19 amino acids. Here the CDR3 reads CASSLQSTSPWKVHNEQFF. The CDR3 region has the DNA TGCGCCAGCAGCTTGCAATCGACTAGCCCTTGGAAAGTGCACAATGAGCAGTTCTTC.

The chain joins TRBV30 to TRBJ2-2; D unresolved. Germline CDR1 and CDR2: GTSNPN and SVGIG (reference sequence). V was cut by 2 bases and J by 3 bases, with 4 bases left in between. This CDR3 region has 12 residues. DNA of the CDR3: TGTGCCTGGAGTATCGACACCGGGGAGCTGTTTTTT. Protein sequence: CAWSIDTGELFF.

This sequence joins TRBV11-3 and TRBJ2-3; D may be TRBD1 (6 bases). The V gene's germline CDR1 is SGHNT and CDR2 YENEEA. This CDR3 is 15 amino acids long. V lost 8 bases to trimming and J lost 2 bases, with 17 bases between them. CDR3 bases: TGTGCCAGCGTTAAGGGCAGGGGCCTCACAGATACGCAGTATTTT. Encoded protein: CASVKGRGLTDTQYF.

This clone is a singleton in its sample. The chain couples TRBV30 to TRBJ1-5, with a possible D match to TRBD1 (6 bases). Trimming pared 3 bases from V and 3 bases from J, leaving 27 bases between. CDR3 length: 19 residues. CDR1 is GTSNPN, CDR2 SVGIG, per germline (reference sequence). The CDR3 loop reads CAWSNVFQGISSPNQPQHF. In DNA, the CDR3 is TGTGCCTGGAGCAACGTTTTCCAGGGGATCAGTTCCCCCAATCAGCCCCAGCATTTT.

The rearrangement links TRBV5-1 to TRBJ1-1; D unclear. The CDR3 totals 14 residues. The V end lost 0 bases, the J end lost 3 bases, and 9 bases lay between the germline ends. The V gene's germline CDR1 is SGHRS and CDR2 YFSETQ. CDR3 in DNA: TGCGCCAGCAGCTTGGGAGGCAGACACACTGAAGCTTTCTTT. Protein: CASSLGGRHTEAFF.

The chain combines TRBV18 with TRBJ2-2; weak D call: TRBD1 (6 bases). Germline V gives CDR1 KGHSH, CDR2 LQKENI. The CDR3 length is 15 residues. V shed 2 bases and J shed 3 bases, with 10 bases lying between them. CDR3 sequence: CASSPGGRDTGELFF. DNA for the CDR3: TGTGCCAGCTCACCAGGGGGCCGGGACACCGGGGAGCTGTTTTTT. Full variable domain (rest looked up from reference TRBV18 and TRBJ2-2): NAGVMQNPRHLVRRRGQEARLRCSPMKGHSHVYWYRQLPEEGLKFMVYLQKENIIDESGMPKERFSAEFPKEGPSILRIQQVVRGDSAAYFCASSPGGRDTGELFFGEGSRLTVL.

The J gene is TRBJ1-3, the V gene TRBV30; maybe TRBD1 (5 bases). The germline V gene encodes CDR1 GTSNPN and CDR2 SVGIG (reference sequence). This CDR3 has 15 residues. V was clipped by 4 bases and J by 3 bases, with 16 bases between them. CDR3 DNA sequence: TGTGCCTGGAACCGGCAGGGCAACTTTGGAAACACCATATATTTT. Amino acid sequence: CAWNRQGNFGNTIYF.

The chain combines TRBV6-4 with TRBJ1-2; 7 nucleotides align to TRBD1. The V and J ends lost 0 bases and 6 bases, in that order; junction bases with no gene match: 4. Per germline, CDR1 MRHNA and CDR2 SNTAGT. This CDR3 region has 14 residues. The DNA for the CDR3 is TGTGCCAGCAGTGACTCGAGGGGGCGAGATGGCTACACCTTC. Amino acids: CASSDSRGRDGYTF.

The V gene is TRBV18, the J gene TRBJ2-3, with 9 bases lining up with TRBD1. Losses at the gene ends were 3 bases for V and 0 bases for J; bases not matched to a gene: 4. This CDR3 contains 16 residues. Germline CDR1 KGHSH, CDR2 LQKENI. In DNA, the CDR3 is TGTGCCAGCTCACCTCGGGACAGGGTTAGCACAGATACGCAGTATTTT. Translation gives CASSPRDRVSTDTQYF.

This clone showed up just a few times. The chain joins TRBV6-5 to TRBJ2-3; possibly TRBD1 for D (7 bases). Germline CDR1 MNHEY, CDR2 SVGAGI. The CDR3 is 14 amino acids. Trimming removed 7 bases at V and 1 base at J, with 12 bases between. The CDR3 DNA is TGTGCCAGCACCCCAGGGGGGCGCACAGATACGCAGTATTTT. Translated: CASTPGGRTDTQYF.

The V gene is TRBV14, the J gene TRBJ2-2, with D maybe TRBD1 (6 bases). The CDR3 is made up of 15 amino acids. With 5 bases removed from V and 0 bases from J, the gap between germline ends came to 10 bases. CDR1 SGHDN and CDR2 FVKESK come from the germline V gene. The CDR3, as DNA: TGTGCCAGCAGCTCCCGGACAGCGAACACCGGGGAGCTGTTTTTT. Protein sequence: CASSSRTANTGELFF.

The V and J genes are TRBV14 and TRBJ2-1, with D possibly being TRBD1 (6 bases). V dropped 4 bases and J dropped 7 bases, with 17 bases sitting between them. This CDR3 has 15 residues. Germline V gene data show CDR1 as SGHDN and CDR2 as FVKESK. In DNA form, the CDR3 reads TGTGCCAGCAGCCTTCGGACAGATCATGGGAATGAGCAGTTCTTC. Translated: CASSLRTDHGNEQFF.

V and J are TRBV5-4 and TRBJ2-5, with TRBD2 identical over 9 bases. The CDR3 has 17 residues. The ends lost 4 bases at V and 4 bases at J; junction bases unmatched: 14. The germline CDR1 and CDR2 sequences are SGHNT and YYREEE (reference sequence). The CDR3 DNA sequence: TGTGCCAGCAGCCCACCGTCGCAGCGGGGGGCTGGAGAGACCCAGTACTTC. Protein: CASSPPSQRGAGETQYF.

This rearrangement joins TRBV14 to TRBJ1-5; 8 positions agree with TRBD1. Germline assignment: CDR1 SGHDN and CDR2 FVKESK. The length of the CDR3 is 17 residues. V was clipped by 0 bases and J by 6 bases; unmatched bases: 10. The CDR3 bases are TGTGCCAGCAGCCAAGAGGGACAGGCCTTTCAGGGTCAGCCCCAGCATTTT. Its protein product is CASSQEGQAFQGQPQHF.

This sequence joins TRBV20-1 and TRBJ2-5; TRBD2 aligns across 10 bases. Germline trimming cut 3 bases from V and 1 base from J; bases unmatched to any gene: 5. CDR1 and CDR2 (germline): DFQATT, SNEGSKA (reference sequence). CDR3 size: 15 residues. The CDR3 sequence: CSASASGGVQETQYF. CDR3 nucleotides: TGCAGTGCTAGTGCTAGCGGGGGCGTCCAAGAGACCCAGTACTTC.

CDR3 sequence: CASGFLLQGEAFF. In DNA, the CDR3 is TGTGCTAGTGGTTTCCTTTTACAGGGGGAAGCTTTCTTT. This sequence joins TRBV12-5 and TRBJ1-1; the match to TRBD1 covers 7 bases. Germline lookup yields CDR1 LGHNT and CDR2 FRNRAP. The trim removed 3 bases at V and 8 bases at J, leaving 6 bases unmatched. The CDR3 length is 13 residues.

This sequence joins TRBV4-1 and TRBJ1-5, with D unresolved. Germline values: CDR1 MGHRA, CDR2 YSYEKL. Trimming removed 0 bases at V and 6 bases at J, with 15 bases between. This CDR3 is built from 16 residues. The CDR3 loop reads CASSQEVSQRGQPQHF. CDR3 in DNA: TGCGCCAGCAGCCAAGAAGTGAGTCAAAGAGGTCAGCCCCAGCATTTT.

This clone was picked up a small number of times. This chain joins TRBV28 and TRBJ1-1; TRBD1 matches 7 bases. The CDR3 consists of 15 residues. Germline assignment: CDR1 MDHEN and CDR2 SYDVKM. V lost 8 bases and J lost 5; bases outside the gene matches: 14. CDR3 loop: CASSVWTGGSTEAFF. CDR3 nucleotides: TGTGCCAGCTCTGTTTGGACAGGTGGTTCTACTGAAGCTTTCTTT.

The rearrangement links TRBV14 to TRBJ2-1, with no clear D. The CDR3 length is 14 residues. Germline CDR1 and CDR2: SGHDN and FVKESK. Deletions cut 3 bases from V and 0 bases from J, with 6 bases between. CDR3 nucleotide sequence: TGTGCCAGCAGCCAGCAGAACTCCTACAATGAGCAGTTCTTC. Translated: CASSQQNSYNEQFF.

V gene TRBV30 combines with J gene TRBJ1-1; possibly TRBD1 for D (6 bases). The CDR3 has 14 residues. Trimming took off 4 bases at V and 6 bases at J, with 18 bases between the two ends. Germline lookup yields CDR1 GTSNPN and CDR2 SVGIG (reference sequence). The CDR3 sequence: CAWTWTDLSAEAFF. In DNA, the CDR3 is TGTGCCTGGACCTGGACAGATCTTAGTGCTGAAGCTTTCTTT. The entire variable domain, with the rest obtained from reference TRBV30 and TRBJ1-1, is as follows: SQTIHQWPATLVQPVGSPLSLECTVEGTSNPNLYWYRQAAGRGLQLLFYSVGIGQISSEVPQNLSASRPQDRQFILSSKKLLLSDSGFYLCAWTWTDLSAEAFFGQGTRLTVV.

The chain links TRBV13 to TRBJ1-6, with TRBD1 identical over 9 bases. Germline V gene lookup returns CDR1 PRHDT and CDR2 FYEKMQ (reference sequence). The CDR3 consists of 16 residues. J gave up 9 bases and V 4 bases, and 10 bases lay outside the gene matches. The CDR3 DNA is TGTGCCAGCAGCTCCGGGGGACAGGGAGCGGGTTCACCCCTCCACTTT. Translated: CASSSGGQGAGSPLHF. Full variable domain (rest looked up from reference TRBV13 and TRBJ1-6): AAGVIQSPRHLIKEKRETATLKCYPIPRHDTVYWYQQGPGQDPQFLISFYEKMQSDKGSIPDRFSAQQFSDYHSELNMSSLELGDSALYFCASSSGGQGAGSPLHFGNGTRLTVT.

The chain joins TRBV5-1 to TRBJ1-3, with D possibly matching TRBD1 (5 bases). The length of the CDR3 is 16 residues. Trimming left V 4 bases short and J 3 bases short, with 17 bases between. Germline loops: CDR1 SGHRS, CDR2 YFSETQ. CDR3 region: CASSLAGQVHGNTIYF. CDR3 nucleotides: TGCGCCAGCAGCCTTGCAGGGCAAGTGCATGGAAACACCATATATTTT.

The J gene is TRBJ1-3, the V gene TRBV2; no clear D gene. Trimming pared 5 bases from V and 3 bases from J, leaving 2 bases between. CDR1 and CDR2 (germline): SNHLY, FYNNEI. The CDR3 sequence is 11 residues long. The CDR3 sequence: CASSLGNTIYF. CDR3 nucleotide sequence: TGTGCCAGCAGTCTTGGAAACACCATATATTTT.